This is a list of T cell receptor beta chains from one sample in a study of human T cells and chemical hapten exposure. TCRdb re-called the 5' RACE reads with MiXCR, one entry per CDR3 protein. The data contain 130,000 or so distinct CDR3 sequences, 3.5% to 5% of them singletons. These receptors were obtained from a female donor in good health. CDR3s leave out the opening cysteine and the closing phenylalanine or tryptophan. The order of the fields is V gene, CDR3 length, J gene, CDR3 protein.

TRBV13	14	TRBJ1-2	ASSAARTGAIAGYT
TRBV18	17	TRBJ2-6	ASSPSPLTVTSGANVLT
TRBV7-2	10	TRBJ2-3	ASSLDGRGEY
TRBV20-1	13	TRBJ2-5	SARTSGGVIRTQY
TRBV7-2	13	TRBJ2-1	ASSFMRGGGNEQF
TRBV20-1	13	TRBJ1-2	SARDSGSTGYGYT
TRBV5-6	12	TRBJ1-3	ASRRGGTGNTIY
TRBV11-1	15	TRBJ1-6	ASSFGTGGTYNSPLH
TRBV2	10	TRBJ2-3	ASAASTDTQY
TRBV28	13	TRBJ2-5	ASRTPRGAVETQY
TRBV7-2	14	TRBJ2-1	ASSLAWASGGREQF